Below are 26 T cell receptor beta chains sequenced from a single sample in a study of beta chain features in type 1 diabetes. General observations from the study: TCRB CDR3 length was moderately but significantly reduced in all four CD4+ subsets of Type 1 diabetes patients.

All of the isolated RNA was reverse transcribed, so expressed TCRB transcripts were sequenced. The table came from immunoSEQ multiplex PCR; TCRdb's copy has only in-frame clones and leaves some out. The sample holds roughly 700,000 clones, about an eighth seen once. Which antigens these TCRs recognize remains unknown. The material sequenced was naive CD4+ T cells from blood. Every receptor here comes from a man aged 18 to 29 with type 1 diabetes.

V usage is TRBV27 and J usage is TRBJ1-6; D may be TRBD1 (5 bases). Germline CDR1 MNHEY, CDR2 SMNVEV (reference sequence). Trimming cost V 2 bases and J 4 bases, with 9 bases left between them. CDR3 length: 15 amino acids. The CDR3 reads CASSLDSNYNSPLHF. CDR3 sequence (DNA): TGTGCCAGCAGTTTAGACAGTAATTATAATTCACCCCTCCACTTT.

V and J are TRBV30 and TRBJ2-7; TRBD1 aligns across 8 bases. The CDR3 runs 14 residues. CDR1 GTSNPN and CDR2 SVGIG come from the germline V gene (reference sequence). The trim removed 0 bases at V and 2 bases at J, leaving 3 bases unmatched. This CDR3 is CAWSVQQGAYEQYF. CDR3 bases: TGTGCCTGGAGTGTACAACAGGGGGCCTACGAGCAGTACTTC.

This clone was seen more than once but under ten times. The rearrangement uses TRBV14 and TRBJ2-3; D is unresolved. Germline V CDR1 and CDR2: SGHDN, FVKESK. The CDR3 sequence is 16 residues long. Trimming took off 3 bases at V and 5 bases at J, with 18 bases between the two ends. CDR3 coding DNA: TGTGCCAGCAGCCACGTCCCCCAAAACTTGGGAGATACGCAGTATTTT. Its protein is CASSHVPQNLGDTQYF.

This clone was seen more than once but under ten times. The genes are TRBV10-1 and TRBJ2-1, with 12 nucleotides matching TRBD2. After removal of 3 bases from V and 0 bases from J, the junction contained 3 bases not matched to a gene. The CDR3 is made up of 17 amino acids. CDR1 and CDR2 from the germline V gene are WNHNN and SYGVQD (reference sequence). The CDR3 region has the DNA TGCGCCAGCAGTGACCAACTAGCGGGGGGCTCCTACAATGAGCAGTTCTTC. Translation: CASSDQLAGGSYNEQFF.

The V and J genes are TRBV29-1 and TRBJ2-1, with D perhaps matching TRBD2 (6 bases). The germline V gene has CDR1 SQVTM and CDR2 ANQGSEA. The ends were cut back, 4 bases at V and 8 bases at J, with 15 bases in the middle. The CDR3 contains 13 residues. The CDR3 coding sequence is TGCAGCGTTGTTGGACCGGAGGGATATGAGCAGTTCTTC. It is translated as CSVVGPEGYEQFF.

This clone has just a few counts. The chain recombines TRBV2 with TRBJ2-3; weak D call: TRBD1 (5 bases). Germline-derived CDR1 and CDR2 are SNHLY and FYNNEI. V was cut by 1 base and J by 3 bases, with 14 bases left in between. The CDR3 has 16 amino acids. The DNA of the CDR3 is TGTGCCAGCAGTGAAGGACAGCCAGTCCAAACAGATACGCAGTATTTT. It yields the protein CASSEGQPVQTDTQYF. The full variable domain, rest sourced from reference TRBV2 and TRBJ2-3, is EPEVTQTPSHQVTQMGQEVILRCVPISNHLYFYWYRQILGQKVEFLVSFYNNEISEKSEIFDDQFSVERPDGSNFTLKIRSTKLEDSAMYFCASSEGQPVQTDTQYFGPGTRLTVL.

The chain combines TRBV10-3 with TRBJ1-4; 9 nucleotides line up with TRBD1. This CDR3 spans 16 amino acids. V trimming: 4 bases; J trimming: 0 bases; junction bases outside the gene matches: 3. Germline V gives CDR1 ENHRY, CDR2 SYGVKD. Written as DNA, the CDR3 is TGTGCCATCAGTGTGGGGACAGGGACAACTAATGAAAAACTGTTTTTT. Translation: CAISVGTGTTNEKLFF.

This clone was picked up a small number of times. The CDR3 nucleotides read TGTGCCATCAGTGAGTCGGATGGCAACGAGCAGTACTTC. It is translated as CAISESDGNEQYF. The V and J genes are TRBV10-3 and TRBJ2-7; D ambiguous. The CDR3 sequence is 13 residues long. The V end lost 0 bases, the J end lost 5 bases, and 8 bases lay between the germline ends. The germline V gene encodes CDR1 ENHRY and CDR2 SYGVKD.

This clone appeared a few times. The chain joins TRBV19 to TRBJ2-6, with a possible D match to TRBD2 (6 bases). The CDR3 consists of 15 residues. Germline V CDR1 and CDR2: LNHDA, SQIVND (reference sequence). Trimming left V 6 bases short and J 4 bases short, with 13 bases between. CDR3 sequence (DNA): TGTGCCAGTAGCCAGGGACTTCCAGGGGCCAACGTCCTGACTTTC. Its protein is CASSQGLPGANVLTF.

The chain links TRBV7-9 to TRBJ2-5, with TRBD1 as a possible D gene (7 bases). Germline V gene sequence: CDR1 SEHNR, CDR2 FQNEAQ (reference sequence). This CDR3 has 14 amino acids. Trimming stripped 3 bases from V and 5 bases from J, with 13 bases between. The CDR3 DNA follows: TGTGCCAGCAGCTTGGAGGGGGCAGGGGAGACCCAGTACTTC. This sequence encodes CASSLEGAGETQYF.

The chain links TRBV5-1 to TRBJ1-5; D is possibly TRBD1 (5 bases). The CDR3 is made up of 15 amino acids. Germline CDR1 and CDR2: SGHRS and YFSETQ. V lost 1 base to trimming and J lost 6 bases, with 14 bases between them. CDR3 nucleotides: TGCGCCAGCAGCTTGACGCAGGGCGACGGTCAGCCCCAGCATTTT. This gives the protein CASSLTQGDGQPQHF.

The chain's CDR3 is CASKSGLTDTQYF. The CDR3 DNA reads as TGTGCCAGCAAAAGCGGACTCACAGATACGCAGTATTTT. This chain links TRBV14 with TRBJ2-3, with D possibly matching TRBD2 (5 bases). Looked up from germline, CDR1 is SGHDN and CDR2 is FVKESK. V lost 7 bases and J lost 2, with 10 bases in between. The CDR3 extends over 13 amino acids.

The chain has TRBV6-5 and TRBJ1-5; weak D call: TRBD1 (6 bases). The CDR3 consists of 15 residues. V lost 0 bases and J lost 7, with 13 bases in between. Germline V lookup: CDR1 MNHEY, CDR2 SVGAGI. As DNA, the CDR3 is TGTGCCAGCAGTTACTCGTGGGGGGCGGAGCAGCCCCAGCATTTT. Its protein product is CASSYSWGAEQPQHF.

V is TRBV7-9 and J is TRBJ1-5; 7 bases agree with TRBD1. The V segment lost 5 bases and the J segment 3 bases; nucleotides outside the gene matches: 4. CDR3 length: 14 amino acids. Germline V gene sequence: CDR1 SEHNR, CDR2 FQNEAQ (reference sequence). The CDR3 coding sequence is TGTGCCAGCAGCCATGGGACAGTCAATCAGCCCCAGCATTTT. Protein sequence: CASSHGTVNQPQHF.

Only a few counts were recorded for this clone. This chain uses TRBV5-4 with TRBJ1-5; TRBD1 is a possible D gene (5 bases). Per the germline V gene, CDR1 is SGHNT and CDR2 is YYREEE (reference sequence). This CDR3 region has 15 residues. Trimming took 5 bases from V and 1 from J, leaving 13 bases between them. This chain's CDR3 is CASSLGGSSNQPQHF. Here the CDR3 DNA reads TGTGCCAGCAGTCTCGGGGGTTCCAGCAATCAGCCCCAGCATTTT.

The chain links TRBV2 to TRBJ1-1; D might be TRBD1 (5 bases). V dropped 11 bases and J dropped 4 bases, with 14 bases sitting between them. Germline V gene data show CDR1 as SNHLY and CDR2 as FYNNEI. This CDR3 spans 12 amino acids. The CDR3 protein is CADQGGSTEAFF. Here the CDR3 DNA reads TGTGCCGATCAGGGCGGGAGCACTGAAGCTTTCTTT.

This clone was counted between two and nine times. This chain uses TRBV18 with TRBJ2-7; D may be TRBD1 (6 bases). Trimming pared 3 bases from V and 5 bases from J, leaving 17 bases between. The length of the CDR3 is 15 residues. Germline lookup yields CDR1 KGHSH and CDR2 LQKENI. CDR3 sequence (DNA): TGTGCCAGCTCACCCGAACAGGGCCGAATAAACGAGCAGTACTTC. It encodes CASSPEQGRINEQYF.

The chain uses TRBV6-6 and TRBJ1-6, with 10 bases aligning to TRBD1. The CDR3 totals 14 residues. CDR1 and CDR2 from the germline V gene are MNHNY and SVGAGI (reference sequence). V shed 5 bases, J shed 10 bases, and the junction held 5 bases outside the gene matches. The CDR3 region is CASSPWTGGSPLHF. CDR3 in DNA: TGTGCCAGCAGTCCATGGACAGGGGGATCACCCCTCCACTTT.

This clone was observed a handful of times. The rearrangement links TRBV11-3 to TRBJ2-4; D is perhaps TRBD1 or TRBD2 (5 bases each). The CDR3 length is 14 residues. The germline V and J ends were trimmed by 8 bases and 0 bases, with 11 bases remaining between them. Germline V gives CDR1 SGHNT, CDR2 YENEEA. The CDR3 DNA is TGTGCCAGCGGTCGGGGCTTAGCCAAAAACATTCAGTACTTC. Translating gives CASGRGLAKNIQYF.

The chain links TRBV5-1 to TRBJ2-5; D is uncertain. The CDR3 sequence is 16 residues long. Germline CDR1 SGHRS, CDR2 YFSETQ. With 0 bases removed from V and 4 bases from J, the gap between germline ends came to 16 bases. CDR3 protein: CASSLGLGSTGETQYF. CDR3 bases: TGCGCCAGCAGCTTGGGTTTGGGCAGTACTGGAGAGACCCAGTACTTC.

This clone occurred a few times. The rearrangement links TRBV25-1 to TRBJ1-4; unclear D gene. Germline values: CDR1 MGHDK, CDR2 SYGVNS. Deletions cut 6 bases from V and 7 bases from J, with 18 bases between. The CDR3 runs 15 residues. CDR3 nucleotide sequence: TGTGCCAGCAGCCGGGGATGGGAGAGTAGTGAAAAACTGTTTTTT. Translated, it gives CASSRGWESSEKLFF.

The rearrangement uses TRBV19 and TRBJ1-1; D remains ambiguous. This CDR3 contains 15 residues. The germline V gene has CDR1 LNHDA and CDR2 SQIVND (reference sequence). Trimming shortened V by 10 bases and J by 5 bases, and 23 bases separated the two germline ends. CDR3 sequence (DNA): TGTGCCACGGCCTCCCGAACCGTACGCCCTACTGAAGCTTTCTTT. Translated: CATASRTVRPTEAFF.

The chain employs TRBV6-6 and TRBJ2-7; tentative D call: TRBD1 (6 bases). Trimming took 7 bases from V and 7 from J, leaving 20 bases between them. The length of the CDR3 is 14 residues. CDR1 is MNHNY and CDR2 is SVGAGI in the germline V gene (reference sequence). The CDR3 sequence: CASMEQGRPLEQYF. Here the CDR3 DNA reads TGTGCCAGCATGGAACAGGGAAGACCCCTGGAGCAGTACTTC.

The J gene is TRBJ2-2, the V gene TRBV30, with D perhaps TRBD2 (5 bases). From germline, CDR1 is GTSNPN and CDR2 SVGIG (reference sequence). Trimming removed 4 bases at V and 2 bases at J, with 11 bases between. CDR3 length: 14 residues. The CDR3 protein is CAWNWRANTGELFF. The DNA of the CDR3 is TGTGCCTGGAATTGGCGGGCCAACACCGGGGAGCTGTTTTTT.

Only a few counts were recorded for this clone. The V call is TRBV28, the J call TRBJ1-4; D gene uncertain. CDR1 and CDR2 (germline): MDHEN, SYDVKM. The V end was cut by 8 bases, the J end by 7 bases, with 8 bases between. The CDR3 extends over 11 amino acids. CDR3 residues: CASGNGEKLFF. As DNA, the CDR3 is TGTGCCAGCGGCAACGGTGAAAAACTGTTTTTT.

This chain links TRBV7-2 with TRBJ1-1, with 7 bases matching TRBD1. The CDR3 extends over 15 amino acids. The V segment lost 5 bases and the J segment 5 bases; nucleotides outside the gene matches: 11. CDR1 and CDR2 (germline): SGHTA, FQGNSA. The CDR3 DNA sequence: TGTGCCAGCAGCCCTACCAGTACAGGGGCTACTGAAGCTTTCTTT. It translates to CASSPTSTGATEAFF.